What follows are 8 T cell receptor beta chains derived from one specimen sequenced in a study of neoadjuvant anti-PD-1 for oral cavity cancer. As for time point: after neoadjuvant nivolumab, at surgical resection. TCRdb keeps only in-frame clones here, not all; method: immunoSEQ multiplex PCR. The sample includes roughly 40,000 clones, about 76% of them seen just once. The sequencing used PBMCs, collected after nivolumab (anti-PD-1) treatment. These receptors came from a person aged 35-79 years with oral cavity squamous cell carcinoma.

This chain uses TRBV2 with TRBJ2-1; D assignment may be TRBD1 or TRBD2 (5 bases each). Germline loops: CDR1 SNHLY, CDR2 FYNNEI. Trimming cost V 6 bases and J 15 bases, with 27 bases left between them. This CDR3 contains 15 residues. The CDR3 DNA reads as TGTGCCAGCAGGGGGACCCGGGGCTGGGTGGGAGCTTGGTTCTTC. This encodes CASRGTRGWVGAWFF.

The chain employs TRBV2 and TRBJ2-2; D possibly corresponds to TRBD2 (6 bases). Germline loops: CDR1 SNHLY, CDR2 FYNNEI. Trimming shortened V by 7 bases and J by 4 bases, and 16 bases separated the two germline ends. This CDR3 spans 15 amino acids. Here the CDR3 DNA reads TGTGCCAGCATAGGAGGGACGTTGGGCACCGGGGAGCTGTTTTTT. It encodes CASIGGTLGTGELFF.

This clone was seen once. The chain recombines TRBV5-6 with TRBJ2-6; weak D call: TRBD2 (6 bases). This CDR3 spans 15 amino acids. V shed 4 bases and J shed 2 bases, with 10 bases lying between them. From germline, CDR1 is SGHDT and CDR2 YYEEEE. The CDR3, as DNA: TGTGCCAGCAGCCTGGCGGGGCCTGGGGCCAACGTCCTGACTTTC. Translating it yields CASSLAGPGANVLTF.

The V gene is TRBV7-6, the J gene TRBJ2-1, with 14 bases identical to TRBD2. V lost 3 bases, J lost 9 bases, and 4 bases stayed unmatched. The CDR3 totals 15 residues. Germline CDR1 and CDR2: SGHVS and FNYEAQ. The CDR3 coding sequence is TGTGCCAGCAGCTTGGGACTAGCGGGAGCGGGTGAGCAGTTCTTC. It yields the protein CASSLGLAGAGEQFF.

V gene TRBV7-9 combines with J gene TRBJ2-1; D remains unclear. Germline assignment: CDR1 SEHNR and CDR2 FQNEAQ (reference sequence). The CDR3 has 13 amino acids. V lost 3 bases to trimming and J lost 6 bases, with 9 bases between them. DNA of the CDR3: TGTGCCAGCAGCTTTGGGCTATTCAATGAGCAGTTCTTC. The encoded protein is CASSFGLFNEQFF.

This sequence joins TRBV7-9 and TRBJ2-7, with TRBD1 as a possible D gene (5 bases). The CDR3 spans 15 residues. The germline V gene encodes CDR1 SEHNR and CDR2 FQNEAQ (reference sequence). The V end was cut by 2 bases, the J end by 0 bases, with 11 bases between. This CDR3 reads CASSLSTASSYEQYF. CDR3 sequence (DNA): TGTGCCAGCAGCTTATCGACAGCGAGCTCCTACGAGCAGTACTTC.

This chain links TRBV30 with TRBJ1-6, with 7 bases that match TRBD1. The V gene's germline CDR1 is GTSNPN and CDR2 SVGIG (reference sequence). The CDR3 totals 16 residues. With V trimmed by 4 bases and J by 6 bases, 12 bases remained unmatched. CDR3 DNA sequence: TGTGCCTGGAAGGTGACAGGGCCCACCTTTAATTCACCCCTCCACTTT. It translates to CAWKVTGPTFNSPLHF. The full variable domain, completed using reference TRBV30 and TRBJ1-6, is SQTIHQWPATLVQPVGSPLSLECTVEGTSNPNLYWYRQAAGRGLQLLFYSVGIGQISSEVPQNLSASRPQDRQFILSSKKLLLSDSGFYLCAWKVTGPTFNSPLHFGNGTRLTVT.

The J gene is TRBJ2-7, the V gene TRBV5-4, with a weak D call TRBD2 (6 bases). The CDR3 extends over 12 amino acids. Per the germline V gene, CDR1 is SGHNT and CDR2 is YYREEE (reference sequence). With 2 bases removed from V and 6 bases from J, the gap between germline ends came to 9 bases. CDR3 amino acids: CASSFSSAEQYF. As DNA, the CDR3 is TGTGCCAGCAGCTTCTCTAGCGCCGAGCAGTACTTC.